Listed below are T cell receptor beta chains from one sample, sequenced in a study of cytomegalovirus exposure and HLA in healthy donors. Sequenced by immunoSEQ multiplex PCR; TCRdb stores in-frame clones only, minus some. Among 250,000 to 400,000 clones listed, 88% were seen once. Input material: PBMCs. The receptors come from a man aged 25 to 40 in good health and CMV-seronegative. The CDR3 runs from the conserved cysteine through the conserved F or W. A D gene is named only where the DNA matches it firmly. Only part of the rows carry a size: once, few, many, or a class if the clone is expanded.

TRBJ1-2,NA,NA,TRBV11-2,CASSLVDINYGYTF,TGTGCCAGCAGCTTAGTGGACATTAACTATGGCTACACCTTC
TRBJ2-5,NA,TRBD2,TRBV28,CASSLLAGGRETQYF,TGTGCCAGCAGTTTATTAGCGGGGGGGCGGGAGACCCAGTACTTC
TRBJ1-2,NA,TRBD1,TRBV4-1,CASSQDSGQHAYGYTF,TGCGCCAGCAGCCAAGATTCGGGACAGCACGCCTATGGCTACACCTTC
TRBJ2-3,once,NA,TRBV29-1,CSVEDASIADTQYF,TGCAGCGTTGAAGATGCGAGTATCGCAGATACGCAGTATTTT
TRBJ2-1,NA,TRBD2,TRBV7-6,CASSFGLAGYNEQFF,TGTGCCAGCAGCTTCGGACTAGCGGGGTACAATGAGCAGTTCTTC
TRBJ2-5,NA,NA,TRBV6-4,CASSEKPEGETQYF,TGTGCCAGCAGTGAGAAGCCGGAGGGAGAGACCCAGTACTTC
TRBJ1-4,NA,NA,TRBV5-6,CASSLLEGTQKLFF,TGTGCCAGCAGCTTACTAGAGGGGACTCAGAAACTGTTTTTT
TRBJ1-1,NA,NA,TRBV20-1,CSARARAKAFF,TGCAGTGCTAGAGCCAGGGCAAAGGCTTTCTTT
TRBJ1-1,NA,NA,TRBV4-1,CASSPLVADTEAFF,TGCGCCAGCAGCCCCTTGGTAGCGGACACTGAAGCTTTCTTT
TRBJ1-1,NA,NA,TRBV7-9,CASSLGGEAFF,TGTGCCAGCAGCTTAGGCGGTGAAGCTTTCTTT
TRBJ1-5,once,NA,TRBV4-3,CASSQERGNQPQHF,TGCGCCAGCAGCCAAGAACGGGGCAATCAGCCCCAGCATTTT
TRBJ1-1,NA,NA,TRBV5-8,CASSLDRVEENTEAFF,TGTGCCAGCAGCTTGGACAGGGTAGAGGAGAACACTGAAGCTTTCTTT
TRBJ2-3,NA,TRBD2,TRBV14,CASSQGAGGTDTQYF,TGTGCCAGCAGCCAAGGTGCGGGGGGTACAGATACGCAGTATTTT
TRBJ2-7,NA,NA,TRBV18,CASSPGQQSRSEQYF,TGTGCCAGCTCACCGGGGCAACAATCGCGTAGCGAGCAGTACTTC
TRBJ1-1,NA,NA,TRBV28,CASSSPGRGRMNTEAFF,TGTGCCAGCAGTTCCCCCGGCAGGGGACGAATGAACACTGAAGCTTTCTTT
TRBJ1-2,NA,NA,TRBV5-4,CASSATGGNYGYTF,TGTGCCAGCAGCGCCACGGGGGGGAACTATGGCTACACCTTC
TRBJ2-7,NA,TRBD1,TRBV6-6,CASSYARDSSSYEQYF,TGTGCCAGCAGTTACGCCAGGGACAGCTCTTCCTACGAGCAGTACTTC
TRBJ2-7,NA,TRBD1,TRBV27,CASSLGTATYEQYF,TGTGCCAGCAGTTTAGGGACAGCTACCTACGAGCAGTACTTC
TRBJ2-5,once,NA,TRBV4-1,CASNRRQANQETQYF,TGCGCCAGCAACCGACGACAGGCTAATCAAGAGACCCAGTACTTC
TRBJ2-7,NA,NA,TRBV19,CASSPGSGAYEQYF,TGTGCCAGTAGTCCCGGTTCAGGGGCCTACGAGCAGTACTTC
TRBJ2-7,few,NA,TRBV13,CASSVQGYEQYF,TGTGCCAGCAGCGTACAGGGATACGAGCAGTACTTC
TRBJ2-7,NA,NA,TRBV7-9,CASSLSTGTSYEQYF,TGTGCCAGCAGCCTATCGACAGGTACCTCCTACGAGCAGTACTTC
TRBJ2-7,NA,NA,TRBV7-2,CASSGDPAGYSYEQYF,TGTGCCAGCAGCGGTGATCCGGCGGGGTACTCCTACGAGCAGTACTTC